This T cell receptor beta chain was observed in a study of T cell repertoires in cytomegalovirus infection. Looking at the study overall: It was the public TCR beta signatures that indicated both CMV infection and matching HLA type. Study-level results: What dominated the ex vivo response were HLA-C-restricted CMV-specific TCR beta clonotypes.

TCRdb analysed the reads with MiXCR anew, one entry per CDR3 protein. The data contain 200,000 to 250,000 distinct CDR3 sequences, 35% to 40% of them seen just once; the ten biggest clones take up approximately 60%. CDR1 and CDR2 (germline): SGHTA, FQGTGA. This CDR3 spans 13 amino acids. Trimming shortened V by 4 bases and J by 7 bases, and 11 bases separated the two germline ends. This clonotype has a count of ten or more. Antigen unknown. The sample was CD8+ T cells from cultured PBMCs, taken from culture after CMV antigen stimulation. This TCR came from a human donor in good health (CMV status not recorded). Some clones in this sample may be carry-over from other donors' samples. This chain connects TRBV7-3 to TRBJ2-1; perhaps TRBD2 as D (6 bases). CDR3 in amino acids: CASSSGLGNEQFF. For the CDR3, the DNA is TGTGCCAGCAGCTCGGGACTGGGGAATGAGCAGTTCTTC.